This is a list of T cell receptor beta chains from one sample in a study of T cell changes during pregnancy in multiple sclerosis. Only in-frame clones appear in the TCRdb table, and some are missing; sequencing was by immunoSEQ multiplex PCR. The table includes some 80,000 clones, about 90% detected once. The material sequenced was peripheral blood, taken before pregnancy. The receptor set was obtained from a female donor with multiple sclerosis, enrolled in a pregnancy study. CDR3s include the opening cysteine and the closing phenylalanine or tryptophan. The order of the fields is J gene, D gene, clone size, CDR3 length, V gene, CDR3 DNA, CDR3 protein. D genes are given only for firm matches. Not all rows give a size; the values are once, few, many and, for expanded clones, a class.

J gene: TRBJ2-1
D gene: NA
clone size: NA
CDR3 length: 20
V gene: TRBV28
CDR3 DNA: TGTGCCAGCAGTTTAGGTAGGGGTCTGCGTATTCCCTCCGCCTCCCGTAGGGAGTTCTTC
CDR3 protein: CASSLGRGLRIPSASRREFF

J gene: TRBJ2-5
D gene: NA
clone size: NA
CDR3 length: 14
V gene: TRBV5-4
CDR3 DNA: TGTGCCAGCAGCTTGGTAGGCAGGGCTGAGACCCAGTACTTC
CDR3 protein: CASSLVGRAETQYF

J gene: TRBJ2-1
D gene: TRBD2
clone size: once
CDR3 length: 15
V gene: TRBV5-1
CDR3 DNA: TGCGCCAGCAGCTCTGGACTAGCGGGGGGAGGTGAGCAGTTCTTC
CDR3 protein: CASSSGLAGGGEQFF

J gene: TRBJ1-2
D gene: TRBD1
clone size: NA
CDR3 length: 15
V gene: TRBV5-1
CDR3 DNA: TGCGCCAGCAGCTTGTCGACAGGGGGCTCGTGGGGCTACACCTTC
CDR3 protein: CASSLSTGGSWGYTF

J gene: TRBJ2-1
D gene: TRBD2
clone size: NA
CDR3 length: 16
V gene: TRBV9
CDR3 DNA: TGTGCCAGCAGCCCCCGGCCGCTAGCGGGATACAATGAGCAGTTCTTC
CDR3 protein: CASSPRPLAGYNEQFF

J gene: TRBJ2-7
D gene: TRBD2
clone size: NA
CDR3 length: 15
V gene: TRBV19
CDR3 DNA: TGTGCCAGTAGTATCTTTAGCGGGTACTCCTACGAGCAGTACTTC
CDR3 protein: CASSIFSGYSYEQYF

J gene: TRBJ1-2
D gene: TRBD1
clone size: NA
CDR3 length: 18
V gene: TRBV4-2
CDR3 DNA: TGTGCCAGCAGCCCATTCCGAGGTGCCAGGGGGCGCAACTATGGCTACACCTTC
CDR3 protein: CASSPFRGARGRNYGYTF

J gene: TRBJ2-3
D gene: NA
clone size: NA
CDR3 length: 15
V gene: TRBV7-9
CDR3 DNA: TGTGCCAGCAGCCTCGACAGGGCGGGGACAGATACGCAGTATTTT
CDR3 protein: CASSLDRAGTDTQYF

J gene: TRBJ2-7
D gene: NA
clone size: NA
CDR3 length: 13
V gene: TRBV9
CDR3 DNA: TGTGCCAGCAGCCAAACGGGGTTCGGCGAGCAGTACTTC
CDR3 protein: CASSQTGFGEQYF

J gene: TRBJ2-7
D gene: TRBD2
clone size: once
CDR3 length: 16
V gene: TRBV4-1
CDR3 DNA: TGCGCCAGCAGCCAAGATTCAGCGGGGGCCTCCTACGAGCAGTACTTC
CDR3 protein: CASSQDSAGASYEQYF

J gene: TRBJ1-5
D gene: TRBD1
clone size: NA
CDR3 length: 14
V gene: TRBV7-9
CDR3 DNA: TGTGCCAGCAGCTCCGGGACAGGGAATCAGCCCCAGCATTTT
CDR3 protein: CASSSGTGNQPQHF

J gene: TRBJ2-1
D gene: NA
clone size: NA
CDR3 length: 16
V gene: TRBV6-5
CDR3 DNA: TGTGCCAGCAGTTGGCCCCGACAGTACTCCTACAATGAGCAGTTCTTC
CDR3 protein: CASSWPRQYSYNEQFF

J gene: TRBJ2-1
D gene: TRBD2
clone size: NA
CDR3 length: 15
V gene: TRBV5-6
CDR3 DNA: TGTGCCAGCAGCCCGGGACTAGCGGGGGCGGGTGAGCAGTTCTTC
CDR3 protein: CASSPGLAGAGEQFF

J gene: TRBJ2-3
D gene: NA
clone size: NA
CDR3 length: 17
V gene: TRBV5-4
CDR3 DNA: TGTGCCAGCAGCACCGGGACTTTTCACTCTAGCACAGATACGCAGTATTTT
CDR3 protein: CASSTGTFHSSTDTQYF

J gene: TRBJ1-1
D gene: NA
clone size: NA
CDR3 length: 13
V gene: TRBV5-5
CDR3 DNA: TGTGCCAGCAGCTTGTACGGAGTCACTGAAGCTTTCTTT
CDR3 protein: CASSLYGVTEAFF

J gene: TRBJ2-3
D gene: TRBD2
clone size: NA
CDR3 length: 17
V gene: TRBV4-3
CDR3 DNA: TGCGCCAGCAGCCAGGGCTTAGCGGGAGGGCCAGCAGATACGCAGTATTTT
CDR3 protein: CASSQGLAGGPADTQYF

J gene: TRBJ1-1
D gene: NA
clone size: NA
CDR3 length: 15
V gene: TRBV2
CDR3 DNA: TGTGCCACTTCACGGGGGGGGCTATTGAACACTGAAGCTTTCTTT
CDR3 protein: CATSRGGLLNTEAFF

J gene: TRBJ1-2
D gene: NA
clone size: NA
CDR3 length: 15
V gene: TRBV19
CDR3 DNA: TGTGCCAGTAGTAGAAACGTGGCGGGTTTCTATGGCTACACCTTC
CDR3 protein: CASSRNVAGFYGYTF

J gene: TRBJ1-5
D gene: NA
clone size: NA
CDR3 length: 14
V gene: TRBV6-6
CDR3 DNA: TGTGCCAGCAGTTACCGGGACAATAATCAGCCCCAGCATTTT
CDR3 protein: CASSYRDNNQPQHF

J gene: TRBJ2-7
D gene: NA
clone size: NA
CDR3 length: 16
V gene: TRBV7-4
CDR3 DNA: TGTGCCAGCAGCTTCGTACTCACAGAGATATTCTACGAGCAGTACTTC
CDR3 protein: CASSFVLTEIFYEQYF

J gene: TRBJ2-7
D gene: TRBD2
clone size: NA
CDR3 length: 13
V gene: TRBV2
CDR3 DNA: TGTGCCAGCATTAGCGGGAGGGCCTACGAGCAGTACTTC
CDR3 protein: CASISGRAYEQYF

J gene: TRBJ1-5
D gene: NA
clone size: NA
CDR3 length: 14
V gene: TRBV10-3
CDR3 DNA: TGTGCCACCTCACGGGGGGGTAGCAATCAGCCCCAGCATTTT
CDR3 protein: CATSRGGSNQPQHF

J gene: TRBJ1-1
D gene: TRBD1
clone size: NA
CDR3 length: 12
V gene: TRBV6-5
CDR3 DNA: TGTGCCAGCAATACAGGGGGCTCTGAAGCTTTCTTT
CDR3 protein: CASNTGGSEAFF

J gene: TRBJ2-3
D gene: TRBD1
clone size: NA
CDR3 length: 15
V gene: TRBV7-9
CDR3 DNA: TGTGCCAGCAGCTTTTCACAGGGGGCGACAGATACGCAGTATTTT
CDR3 protein: CASSFSQGATDTQYF